These T cell receptor beta chains were read from a single sample in a study of T cells in Graves' hyperthyroidism and ophthalmopathy. TCRdb reanalysed the multiplex PCR reads using MiXCR and keeps one entry per CDR3 protein. The sample has hundreds of thousands of distinct CDR3 sequences, over 20% seen once. Sequences were obtained from blood. The receptors originated from a young man with Graves' ophthalmopathy. Both conserved end residues are part of each CDR3. Fields, in order: D gene, clone size, J gene, V gene, CDR3 protein, CDR3 DNA. D genes are given only for firm matches. Size values are once, few and many counts, or a class for expanded clones, and some rows have none.

>.|few|TRBJ1-5|TRBV10-2
CASGSSNQPQHF
TGCGCCAGTGGGTCCAGTAATCAGCCCCAGCATTTT
>.|few|TRBJ1-3|TRBV7-9
CASSRTISGNTIYF
TGTGCCAGCAGCCGGACGATCTCTGGAAACACCATATATTTT
>TRBD2|.|TRBJ2-4|TRBV11-3
CASSLPSSGRGSGAKNIQYF
TGTGCCAGCAGCTTACCCTCTAGCGGGAGGGGATCAGGGGCCAAAAACATTCAGTACTTC
>.|few|TRBJ1-2|TRBV3-1
CASSQGSFYGYTF
TGTGCCAGCAGCCAAGGGAGTTTTTATGGCTACACCTTC
>TRBD1|.|TRBJ1-4|TRBV11-1
CASSWGQGKEKLFF
TGTGCCAGCAGCTGGGGACAGGGTAAAGAAAAACTGTTTTTT
>.|.|TRBJ1-2|TRBV5-1
CASSLGSGDDYGYTF
TGCGCCAGCAGCTTGGGGTCAGGGGATGACTATGGCTACACCTTC
>TRBD2|.|TRBJ2-3|TRBV29-1
CSVSRIAGSATDTQYF
TGCAGCGTCTCGCGGATAGCGGGTAGTGCCACAGATACGCAGTATTTT
>.|few|TRBJ1-2|TRBV7-9
CASSRNGDIYGYTF
TGTGCCAGCAGCCGGAACGGGGACATCTATGGCTACACCTTC
>TRBD1|few|TRBJ2-1|TRBV20-1
CSAGQGAASEQFF
TGCAGTGCTGGGCAGGGGGCAGCTAGTGAGCAGTTCTTC
>.|many|TRBJ2-3|TRBV2
CARSGSTDTQYF
TGTGCCAGGAGCGGGAGCACAGATACGCAGTATTTT
>.|.|TRBJ2-7|TRBV5-1
CATATGATGEQYF
TGCGCCACCGCGACAGGAGCGACGGGGGAGCAGTACTTC
>.|.|TRBJ2-7|TRBV10-3
CATSELNEQYF
TGTGCCACCAGCGAACTCAATGAGCAGTACTTC
>.|many|TRBJ2-1|TRBV28
CASSRGNEQFF
TGTGCCAGCAGCCGGGGTAATGAGCAGTTCTTC
>.|many|TRBJ2-3|TRBV11-2
CASSLNLAADTQYF
TGTGCCAGCAGCTTAAATTTGGCTGCAGATACGCAGTATTTT
>TRBD2|few|TRBJ2-1|TRBV24-1
CATSDLGAGDGGNEQFF
TGTGCCACCAGTGATTTGGGGGCGGGAGATGGGGGCAATGAGCAGTTCTTC